The T cell receptor beta chain described here comes from a study of T-cell reconstitution after alpha-beta-depleted transplantation in children. A TCRbeta library incorporating unique molecular identifiers was prepared. TCRdb re-derived calls from the PCR reads in MiXCR, one entry per CDR3 protein. Here the sample spans over 300,000 distinct CDR3 sequences, about 9.3% being singletons. The CDR3 runs 14 residues. The ends were cut back, 5 bases at V and 2 bases at J, with 9 bases in the middle. Germline CDR1 and CDR2: KGHDR and SFDVKD. In this sample, this clonotype turned up a few times. Specimen: PBMCs from the stem cell graft donor, collected from the stem cell graft. V is TRBV24-1 and J is TRBJ1-5, with a weak D call TRBD1 (5 bases). This TCR came from a human donor who donated a stem cell graft to a child with acute lymphoblastic leukemia. Written as DNA, the CDR3 is TGTGCCACCAGTGGAGGGGTGGGCAATCAGCCCCAGCATTTT. It is translated as CATSGGVGNQPQHF.